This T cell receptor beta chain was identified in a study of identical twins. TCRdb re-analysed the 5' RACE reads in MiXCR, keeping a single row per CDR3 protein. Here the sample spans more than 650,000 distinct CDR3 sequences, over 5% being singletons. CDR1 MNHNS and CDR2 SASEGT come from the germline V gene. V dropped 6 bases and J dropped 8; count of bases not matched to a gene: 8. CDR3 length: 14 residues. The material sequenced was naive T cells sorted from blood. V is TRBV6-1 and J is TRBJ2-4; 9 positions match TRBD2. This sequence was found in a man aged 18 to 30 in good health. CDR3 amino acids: CASRAGGLRDIQYF. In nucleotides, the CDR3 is TGTGCCAGCAGGGCGGGAGGGCTCAGAGACATTCAGTACTTC.